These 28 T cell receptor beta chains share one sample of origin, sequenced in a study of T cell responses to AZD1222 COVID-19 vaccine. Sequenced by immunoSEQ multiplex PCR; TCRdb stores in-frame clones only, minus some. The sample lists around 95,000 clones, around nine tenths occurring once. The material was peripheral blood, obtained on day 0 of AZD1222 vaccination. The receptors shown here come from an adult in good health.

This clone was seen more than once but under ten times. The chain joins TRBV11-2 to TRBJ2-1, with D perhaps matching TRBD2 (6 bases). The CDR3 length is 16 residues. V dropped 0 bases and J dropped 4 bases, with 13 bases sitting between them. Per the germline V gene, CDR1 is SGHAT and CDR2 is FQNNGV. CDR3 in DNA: TGTGCCAGCAGCTTAGATACGGGAGTGGTTTACAATGAGCAGTTCTTC. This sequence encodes CASSLDTGVVYNEQFF.

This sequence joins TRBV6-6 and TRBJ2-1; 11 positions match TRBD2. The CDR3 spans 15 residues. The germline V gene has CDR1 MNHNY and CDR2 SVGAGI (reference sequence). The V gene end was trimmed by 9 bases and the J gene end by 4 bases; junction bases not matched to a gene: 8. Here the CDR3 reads CASNIRLAGYNEQFF. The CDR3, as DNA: TGTGCCAGTAACATAAGACTAGCGGGATACAATGAGCAGTTCTTC.

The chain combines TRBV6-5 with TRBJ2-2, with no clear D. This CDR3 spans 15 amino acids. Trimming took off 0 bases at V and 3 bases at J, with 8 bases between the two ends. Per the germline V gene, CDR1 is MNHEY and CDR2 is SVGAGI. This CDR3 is CASSYSTTYTGELFF. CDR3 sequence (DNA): TGTGCCAGCAGTTACTCGACAACCTACACCGGGGAGCTGTTTTTT.

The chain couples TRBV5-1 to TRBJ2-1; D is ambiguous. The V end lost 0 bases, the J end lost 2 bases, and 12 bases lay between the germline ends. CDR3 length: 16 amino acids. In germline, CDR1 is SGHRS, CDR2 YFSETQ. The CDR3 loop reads CASSLDSSSTYNEQFF. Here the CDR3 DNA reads TGCGCCAGCAGCTTGGATTCCTCGTCCACCTACAATGAGCAGTTCTTC.

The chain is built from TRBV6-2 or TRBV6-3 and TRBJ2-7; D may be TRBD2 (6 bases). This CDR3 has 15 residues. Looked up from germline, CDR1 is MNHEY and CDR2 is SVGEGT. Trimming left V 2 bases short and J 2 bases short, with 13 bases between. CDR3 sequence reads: CASSYSSSEPYEQYF. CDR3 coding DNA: TGTGCCAGCAGTTACAGTTCTAGCGAGCCCTACGAGCAGTACTTC.

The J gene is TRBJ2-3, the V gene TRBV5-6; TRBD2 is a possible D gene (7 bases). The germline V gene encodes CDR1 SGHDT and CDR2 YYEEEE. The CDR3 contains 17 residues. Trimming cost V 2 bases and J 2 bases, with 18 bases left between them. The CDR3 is CASSLVFRGGYTDTQYF. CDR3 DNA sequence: TGTGCCAGCAGCTTAGTATTCCGCGGGGGCTACACAGATACGCAGTATTTT. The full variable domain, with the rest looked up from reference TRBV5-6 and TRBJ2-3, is DAGVTQSPTHLIKTRGQQVTLRCSPKSGHDTVSWYQQALGQGPQFIFQYYEEEERQRGNFPDRFSGHQFPNYSSELNVNALLLGDSALYLCASSLVFRGGYTDTQYFGPGTRLTVL.

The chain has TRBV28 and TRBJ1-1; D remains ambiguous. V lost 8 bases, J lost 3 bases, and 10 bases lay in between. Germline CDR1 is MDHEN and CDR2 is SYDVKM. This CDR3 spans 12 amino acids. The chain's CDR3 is CASGSQYTEAFF. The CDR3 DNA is TGTGCCAGCGGTTCCCAGTACACTGAAGCTTTCTTT.

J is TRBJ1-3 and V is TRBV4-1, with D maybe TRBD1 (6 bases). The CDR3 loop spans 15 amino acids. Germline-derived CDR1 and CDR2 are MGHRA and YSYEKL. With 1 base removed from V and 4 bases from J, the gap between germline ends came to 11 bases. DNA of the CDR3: TGCGCCAGCAGCCAAGTGGCAGGGGCCGGAAACACCATATATTTT. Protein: CASSQVAGAGNTIYF.

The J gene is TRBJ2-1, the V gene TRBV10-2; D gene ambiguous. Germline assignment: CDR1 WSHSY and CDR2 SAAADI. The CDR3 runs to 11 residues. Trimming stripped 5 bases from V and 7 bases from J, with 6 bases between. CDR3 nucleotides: TGCGCCAGCAGTCCCTTGAATGAGCAGTTCTTC. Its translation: CASSPLNEQFF.

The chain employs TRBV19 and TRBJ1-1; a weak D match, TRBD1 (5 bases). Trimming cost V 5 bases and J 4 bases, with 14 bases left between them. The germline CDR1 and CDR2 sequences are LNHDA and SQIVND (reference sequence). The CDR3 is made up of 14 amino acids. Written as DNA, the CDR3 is TGTGCCAGTAGTGTCAGGGATGGCGGCACTGAAGCTTTCTTT. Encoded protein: CASSVRDGGTEAFF.

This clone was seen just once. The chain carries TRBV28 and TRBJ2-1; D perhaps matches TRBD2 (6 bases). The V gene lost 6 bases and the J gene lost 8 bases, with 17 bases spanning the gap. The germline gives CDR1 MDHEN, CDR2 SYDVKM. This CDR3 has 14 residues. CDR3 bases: TGTGCCAGCAGCACCGGAGGGCCAGTCCATGAGCAGTTCTTC. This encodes CASSTGGPVHEQFF.

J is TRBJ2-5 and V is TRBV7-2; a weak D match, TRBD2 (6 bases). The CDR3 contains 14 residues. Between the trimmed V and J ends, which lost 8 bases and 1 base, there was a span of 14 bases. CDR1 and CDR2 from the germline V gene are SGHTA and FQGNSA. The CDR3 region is CASGVTSLQETQYF. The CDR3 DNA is TGTGCCAGCGGGGTGACTAGTCTCCAAGAGACCCAGTACTTC.

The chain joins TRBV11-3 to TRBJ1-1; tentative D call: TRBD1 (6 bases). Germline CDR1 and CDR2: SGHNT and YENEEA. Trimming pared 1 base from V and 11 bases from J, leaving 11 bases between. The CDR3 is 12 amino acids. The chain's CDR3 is CASSLGQTGAFF. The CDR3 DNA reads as TGTGCCAGCAGCTTAGGGCAAACAGGGGCTTTCTTT.

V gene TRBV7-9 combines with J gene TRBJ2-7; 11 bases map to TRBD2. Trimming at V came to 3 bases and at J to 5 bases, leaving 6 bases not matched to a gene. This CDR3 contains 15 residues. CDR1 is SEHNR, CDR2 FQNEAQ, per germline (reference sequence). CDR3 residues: CASSFETSGTHEQYF. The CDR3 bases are TGTGCCAGCAGCTTCGAGACTAGCGGGACCCACGAGCAGTACTTC.

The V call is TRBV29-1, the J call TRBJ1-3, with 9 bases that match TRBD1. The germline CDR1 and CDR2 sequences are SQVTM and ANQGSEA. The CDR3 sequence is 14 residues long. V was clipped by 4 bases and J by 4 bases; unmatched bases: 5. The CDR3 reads CSVAGTGIGNTIYF. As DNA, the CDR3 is TGCAGCGTTGCTGGGACAGGGATCGGAAACACCATATATTTT.

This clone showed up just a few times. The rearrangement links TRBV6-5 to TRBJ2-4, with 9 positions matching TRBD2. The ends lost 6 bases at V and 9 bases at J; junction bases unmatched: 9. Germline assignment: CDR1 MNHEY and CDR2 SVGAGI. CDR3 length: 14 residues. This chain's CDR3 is CASSSGLASGIQYF. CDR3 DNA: TGTGCCAGCAGCTCGGGACTAGCAAGCGGCATTCAGTACTTC.

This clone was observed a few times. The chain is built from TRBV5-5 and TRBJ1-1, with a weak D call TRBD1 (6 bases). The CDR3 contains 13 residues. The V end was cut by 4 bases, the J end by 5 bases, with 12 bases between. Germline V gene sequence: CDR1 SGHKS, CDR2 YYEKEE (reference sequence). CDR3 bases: TGTGCCAGCAGCATCGCAGGGGATACTGAAGCTTTCTTT. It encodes CASSIAGDTEAFF.

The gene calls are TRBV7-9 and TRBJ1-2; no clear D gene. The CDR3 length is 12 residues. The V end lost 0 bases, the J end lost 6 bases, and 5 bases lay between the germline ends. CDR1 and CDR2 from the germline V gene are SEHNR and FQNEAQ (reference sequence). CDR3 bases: TGTGCCAGCAGCTTAGCAGGGAATGGCTACACCTTC. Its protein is CASSLAGNGYTF.

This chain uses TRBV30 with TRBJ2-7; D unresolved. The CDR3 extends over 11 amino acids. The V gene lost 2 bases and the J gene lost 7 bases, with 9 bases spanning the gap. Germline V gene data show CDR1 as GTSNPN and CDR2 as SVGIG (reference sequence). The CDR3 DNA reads TGTGCCTGGAGTAGAGAGAGAGAGCAGTACTTC. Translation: CAWSREREQYF.

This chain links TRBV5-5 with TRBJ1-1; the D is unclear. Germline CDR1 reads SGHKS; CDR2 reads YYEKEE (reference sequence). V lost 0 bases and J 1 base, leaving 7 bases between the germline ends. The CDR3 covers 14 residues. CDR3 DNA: TGTGCCAGCAGCTTGGCGGGGTCGAACACTGAAGCTTTCTTT. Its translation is CASSLAGSNTEAFF.

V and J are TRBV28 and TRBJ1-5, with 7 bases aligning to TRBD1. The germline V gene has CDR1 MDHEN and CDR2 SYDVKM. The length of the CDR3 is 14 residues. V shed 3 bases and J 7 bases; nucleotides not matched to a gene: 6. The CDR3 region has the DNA TGTGCCAGCAGTTTGACAGGGATGCACCAGCCCCAGCATTTT. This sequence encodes CASSLTGMHQPQHF.

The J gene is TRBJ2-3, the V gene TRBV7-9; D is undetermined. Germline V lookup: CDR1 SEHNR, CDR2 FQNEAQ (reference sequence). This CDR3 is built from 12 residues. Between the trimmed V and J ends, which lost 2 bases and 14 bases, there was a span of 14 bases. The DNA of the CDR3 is TGTGCCAGCAGCTTAATGCGAAGCTCACCGTATTTT. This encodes CASSLMRSSPYF.

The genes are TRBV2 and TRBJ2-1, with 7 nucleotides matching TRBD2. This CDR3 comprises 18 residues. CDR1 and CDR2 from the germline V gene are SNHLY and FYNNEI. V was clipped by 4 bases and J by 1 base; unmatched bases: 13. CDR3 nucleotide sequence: TGTGCCAGCAGTGTCGGAGCCGCGGGAGATATGTCCTACAATGAGCAGTTCTTC. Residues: CASSVGAAGDMSYNEQFF.

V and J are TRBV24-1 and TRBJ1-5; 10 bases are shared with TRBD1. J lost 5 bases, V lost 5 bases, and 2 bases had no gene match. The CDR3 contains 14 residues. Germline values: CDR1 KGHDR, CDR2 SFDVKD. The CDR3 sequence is CATSVGQGDQPQHF. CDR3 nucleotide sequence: TGTGCCACCAGTGTAGGACAGGGGGATCAGCCCCAGCATTTT.

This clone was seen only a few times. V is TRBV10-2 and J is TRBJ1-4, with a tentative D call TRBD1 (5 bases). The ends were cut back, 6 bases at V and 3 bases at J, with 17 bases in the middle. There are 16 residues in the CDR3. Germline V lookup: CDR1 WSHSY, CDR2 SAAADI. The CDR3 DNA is TGCGCCAGCAGCGACCCTGGGGGTTCTGCTAATGAAAAACTGTTTTTT. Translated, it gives CASSDPGGSANEKLFF.

The chain's CDR3 is CAWSTGHDTGELFF. In DNA form, the CDR3 reads TGTGCCTGGAGTACGGGACACGACACCGGGGAGCTGTTTTTT. The V gene is TRBV30, the J gene TRBJ2-2; possible D gene TRBD1, 6 bases. Germline V gives CDR1 GTSNPN, CDR2 SVGIG (reference sequence). CDR3 size: 14 residues. The V and J ends lost 2 bases and 3 bases respectively, with 10 bases between them. The whole variable domain, filled in from reference TRBV30 and TRBJ2-2, reads SQTIHQWPATLVQPVGSPLSLECTVEGTSNPNLYWYRQAAGRGLQLLFYSVGIGQISSEVPQNLSASRPQDRQFILSSKKLLLSDSGFYLCAWSTGHDTGELFFGEGSRLTVL.

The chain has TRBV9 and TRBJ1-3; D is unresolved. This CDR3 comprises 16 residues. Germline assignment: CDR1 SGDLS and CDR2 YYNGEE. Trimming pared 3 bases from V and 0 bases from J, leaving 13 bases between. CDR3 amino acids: CASSEGWRSSGNTIYF. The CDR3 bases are TGTGCCAGCAGCGAGGGTTGGAGAAGCTCTGGAAACACCATATATTTT.

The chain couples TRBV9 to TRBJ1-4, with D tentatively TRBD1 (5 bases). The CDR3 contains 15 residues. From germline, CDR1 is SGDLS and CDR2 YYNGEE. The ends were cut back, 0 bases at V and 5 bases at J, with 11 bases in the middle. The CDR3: CASSVGGSVNEKLFF. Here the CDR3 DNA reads TGTGCCAGCAGCGTAGGGGGGAGTGTGAATGAAAAACTGTTTTTT.